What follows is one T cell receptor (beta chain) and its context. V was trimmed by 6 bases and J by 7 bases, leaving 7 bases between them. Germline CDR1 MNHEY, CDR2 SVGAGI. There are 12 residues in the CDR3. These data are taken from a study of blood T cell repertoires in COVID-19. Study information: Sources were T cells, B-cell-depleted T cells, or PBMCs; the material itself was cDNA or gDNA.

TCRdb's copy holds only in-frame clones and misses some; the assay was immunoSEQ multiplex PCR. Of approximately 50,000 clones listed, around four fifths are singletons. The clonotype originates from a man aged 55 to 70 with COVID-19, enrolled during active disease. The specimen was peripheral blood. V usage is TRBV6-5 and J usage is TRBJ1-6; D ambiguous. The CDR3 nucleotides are TGTGCCAGCAGCTCCCTCAATTCACCCCTCCACTTT. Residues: CASSSLNSPLHF.